This TCR beta chain was identified during a study of blood T cell repertoires in COVID-19. The CDR3 consists of 16 residues. Trimming removed 0 bases from V and 7 bases from J; junction bases left unmatched: 7. Germline CDR1 is SGHTA and CDR2 is FQGNSA. In the original analysis: Reference gene primers were amplified, and this amplification served to estimate nucleated cell counts. Sequencing was performed with immunoSEQ multiplex PCR; in TCRdb, only in-frame clones are kept and a portion is missing. The V and J calls and the clone size are those of that table, but D and trimming were determined from the DNA. The table lists 85,000 to 120,000 clones, about 87% of them singletons.

The clonotype was recovered from a man aged 45-65 years with active or convalescent COVID-19. The chain couples TRBV7-2 to TRBJ2-1; 9 bases fit TRBD1. Sequencing was performed on peripheral blood. The CDR3 spells CASSLATGTGFNEQFF. The CDR3 DNA follows: TGTGCCAGCAGCTTAGCCACCGGGACAGGGTTTAATGAGCAGTTCTTC.